This T cell receptor beta chain was identified in a study of T cells after posttransplantation cyclophosphamide (TCRdb year 2016). Broadly, across the study: Using TRB sequencing, the study followed how the T cell repertoire rebuilt after myeloablative bone marrow transplantation with posttransplantation cyclophosphamide given as GVHD prophylaxis. Antigen receptor sequencing was done on samples from 35 PTCy-treated patients and from approximately 17 related bone marrow donors of those patients. TRB sequencing was performed on blood from all 35 or so PTCy patients with 1-year posttransplant specimens. In 3 patients, TRB sequencing was also performed on up to roughly 3 more blood samples taken 2 to 5.2 years after transplant, and in 4 patients, pretransplant blood was also TRB-sequenced. Because TRA and TRB clonality were tightly correlated in fewer than ten samples, subsequent TCR analyses were focused on TRB only. Public TRB sequences were compared against a database of over 3,500 sequences linked to responses to pathogens, tumor antigens, self-antigens and alloantigens. The study at large found these results: Across fewer than 50 patients, TRB clonality was highly associated with recipient CMV seropositivity and CMV reactivation, and diversity in PTCy patients was similar to diversity in CNI/methotrexate controls. At 1-2 months, donor-recipient similarity was low but rose over the first year, and the later blood repertoires were often dominated by donor CD8+ memory clones. The TRB repertoires of T cells infiltrating skin or the GI tract showed only limited overlap with the TRB repertoires found in blood.

The treatment or condition tag for this specimen amounts to: high-dose cyclophosphamide on days +3 and +4 as single-agent GVHD prophylaxis. For conditioning, the PTCy patients got busulfan and fludarabine, then a related or unrelated marrow graft, followed by cyclophosphamide on days +3 and +4. The PTCy-treated patients were drawn from a prospective, multi-institutional clinical trial. Peripheral blood and bone marrow mononuclear cells were isolated by Ficoll-Hypaque density centrifugation and cryopreserved. About this clone itself: What this receptor recognizes is not known. Nothing much larger sits one base from this clone, and base qualities are not available.

TRB sequencing used genomic DNA with the immunoSEQ assay at survey resolution or the hsTCRB kit. Per the source publication's procedure: Initial read processing used immunoSEQ software, and repertoire analyses used the LymphoSeq R package. For each TRB dataset, clonality was calculated as 1 minus normalized Shannon entropy, and the Gini coefficient was computed as well. To infer phenotypes in unsorted samples, TRB sequences from sorted subsets of the recipient or donor were mapped onto the unsorted samples of the same recipient. Entries here come from immuneACCESS through TCRdb and include only in-frame sequences with V and J called. Some clones fail to appear in such tables; in the studies checked, an unresolved V gene covers under half of the shortfall, and the cause of the remainder is unknown. V, J and clone size reflect that table, while D and trimming were determined from the DNA. The sample yields some 5,900 clones; 1.8% were counted once. In total, the top ten clones hold 28% of the sample.

The CDR3 holds 15 amino acids from the cysteine to the phenylalanine. The read is trimmed to its CDR3 DNA, 45 bases read in frame from base 1. V was cut back by 5 bases and J by 0 bases, leaving a gap of 14 bases between them. In the germline V gene, CDR1 corresponds to KGHSY and CDR2 to FQNENV. In this chain, TRBV16 is recombined with TRBJ2-7; a tentative D call is TRBD1 (6 bases match). This receptor was obtained from a male patient between 25 and 40 years old who received an allogeneic stem cell transplant from a related donor, was CMV-positive, and had no GVHD. Some T cells may derive from the graft donor when a transplant has been performed. Sequencing used PBMCs, obtained around 240 days after a stem cell transplant with posttransplant cyclophosphamide. The CDR3 has the sequence CASSSGHGPSYEQYF. The DNA is TGTGCCAGCAGCTCGGGACACGGCCCCTCCTACGAGCAGTACTTC. This CDR3, with the reference TRBV16 and TRBJ2-7 proteins standing in past its ends, gives the full variable domain GEEVAQTPKHLVRGEGQKAKLYCAPIKGHSYVFWYQQVLKNEFKFLISFQNENVFDETGMPKERFSAKCLPNSPCSLEIQATKLEDSAVYFCASSSGHGPSYEQYFGPGTRLTVT.